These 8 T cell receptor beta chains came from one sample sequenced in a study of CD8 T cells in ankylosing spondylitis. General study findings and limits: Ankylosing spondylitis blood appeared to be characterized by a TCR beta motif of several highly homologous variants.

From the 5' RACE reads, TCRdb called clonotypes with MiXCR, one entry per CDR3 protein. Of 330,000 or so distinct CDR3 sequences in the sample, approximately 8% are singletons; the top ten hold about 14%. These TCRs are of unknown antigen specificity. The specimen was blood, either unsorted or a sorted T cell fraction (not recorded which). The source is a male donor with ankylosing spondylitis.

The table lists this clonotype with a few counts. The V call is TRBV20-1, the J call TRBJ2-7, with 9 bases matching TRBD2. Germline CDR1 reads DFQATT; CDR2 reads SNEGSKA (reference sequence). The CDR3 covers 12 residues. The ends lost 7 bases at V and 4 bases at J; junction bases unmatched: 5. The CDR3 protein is CSGRSGSYEQYF. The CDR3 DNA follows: TGCAGTGGGCGTAGCGGGAGTTACGAGCAGTACTTC.

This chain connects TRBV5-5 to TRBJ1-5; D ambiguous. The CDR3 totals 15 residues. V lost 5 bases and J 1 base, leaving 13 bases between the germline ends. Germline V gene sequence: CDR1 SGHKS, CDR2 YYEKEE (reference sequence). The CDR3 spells CASRPGIGSNQPQHF. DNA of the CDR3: TGTGCCAGCAGGCCCGGGATAGGGAGCAATCAGCCCCAGCATTTT.

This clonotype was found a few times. The CDR3 DNA reads TGTGCCAGTCAACTTGCCGCGGATACGCAGTATTTT. Its translation: CASQLAADTQYF. This chain joins TRBV28 and TRBJ2-3, with D uncertain. Deletions cut 9 bases from V and 6 bases from J, with 13 bases between. The CDR3 loop spans 12 amino acids. Per the germline V gene, CDR1 is MDHEN and CDR2 is SYDVKM. Supplemented by reference TRBV28 and TRBJ2-3, the full variable domain reads DVKVTQSSRYLVKRTGEKVFLECVQDMDHENMFWYRQDPGLGLRLIYFSYDVKMKEKGDIPEGYSVSREKKERFSLILESASTNQTSMYLCASQLAADTQYFGPGTRLTVL.

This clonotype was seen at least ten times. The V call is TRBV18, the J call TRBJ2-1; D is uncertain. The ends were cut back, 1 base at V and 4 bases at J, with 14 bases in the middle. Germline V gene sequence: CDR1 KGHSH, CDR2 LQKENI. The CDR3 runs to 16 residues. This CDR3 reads CASSPLEVLKYNEQFF. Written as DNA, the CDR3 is TGTGCCAGCTCACCACTCGAGGTCTTAAAGTACAATGAGCAGTTCTTC.

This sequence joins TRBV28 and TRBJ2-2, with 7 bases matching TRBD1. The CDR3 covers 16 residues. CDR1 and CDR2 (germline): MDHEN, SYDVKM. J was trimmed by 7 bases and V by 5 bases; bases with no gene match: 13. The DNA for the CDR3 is TGTGCCAGCAGTATCACTCCGGACAGGCCGAGCGGGGAGCTGTTTTTT. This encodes CASSITPDRPSGELFF.

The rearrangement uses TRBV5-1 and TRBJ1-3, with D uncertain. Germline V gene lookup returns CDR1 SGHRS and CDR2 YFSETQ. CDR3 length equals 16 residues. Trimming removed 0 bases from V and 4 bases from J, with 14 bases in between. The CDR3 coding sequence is TGCGCCAGCAGCTTGGATCTCTCTCTGGGGGGAAACACCATATATTTT. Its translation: CASSLDLSLGGNTIYF.

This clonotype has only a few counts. The DNA of the CDR3 is TGCAGTGCCCTTGGGGCTGCTTATAGCAATCAGCCCCAGCATTTT. Protein product: CSALGAAYSNQPQHF. V gene TRBV20-1 combines with J gene TRBJ1-5; a weak D match, TRBD1 (5 bases). With 6 bases removed from V and 0 bases from J, the gap between germline ends came to 15 bases. The CDR3 spans 15 residues. Germline CDR1 DFQATT, CDR2 SNEGSKA (reference sequence).

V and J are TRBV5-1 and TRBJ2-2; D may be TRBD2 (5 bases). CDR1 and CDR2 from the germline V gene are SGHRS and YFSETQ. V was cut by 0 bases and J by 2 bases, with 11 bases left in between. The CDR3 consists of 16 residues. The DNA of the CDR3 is TGCGCCAGCAGCTTGGTGGCTAGCAGAAACACCGGGGAGCTGTTTTTT. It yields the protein CASSLVASRNTGELFF.